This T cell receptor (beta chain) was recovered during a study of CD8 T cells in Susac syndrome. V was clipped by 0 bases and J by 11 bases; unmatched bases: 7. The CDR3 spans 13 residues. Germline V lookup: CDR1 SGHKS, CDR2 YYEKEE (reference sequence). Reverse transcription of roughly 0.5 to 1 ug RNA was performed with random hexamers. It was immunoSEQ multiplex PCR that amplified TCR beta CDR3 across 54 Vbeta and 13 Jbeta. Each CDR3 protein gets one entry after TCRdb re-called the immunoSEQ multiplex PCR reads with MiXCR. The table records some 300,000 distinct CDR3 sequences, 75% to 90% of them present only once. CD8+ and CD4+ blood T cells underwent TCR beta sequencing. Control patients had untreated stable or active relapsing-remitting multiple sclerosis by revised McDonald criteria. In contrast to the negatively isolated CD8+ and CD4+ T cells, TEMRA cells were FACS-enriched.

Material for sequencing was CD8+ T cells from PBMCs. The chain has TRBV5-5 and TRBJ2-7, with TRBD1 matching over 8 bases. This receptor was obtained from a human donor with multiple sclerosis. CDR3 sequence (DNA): TGTGCCAGCAGCTTGGGGCAGGGGGCTCGTGAGTACTTC. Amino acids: CASSLGQGAREYF.